Presented here are 25 T cell receptor beta chains from one specimen sequenced in a study of regulatory T cells in long-lasting Graves disease. Time point noted: persistent/refractory GD, antithyroid drugs over 5 years with positive TRAb. PBMC RNA was the source of the TCR library. Investigators prepared the TCR beta libraries by applying iRepertoire HTBI primers and Arm-PCR of CDR3 regions. A single record per CDR3 protein comes from TCRdb applying MiXCR to the multiplex PCR reads. Here the sample spans 400,000 or so distinct CDR3 sequences, 20% to 25% being singletons. Material: peripheral blood mononuclear cells (PBMCs), obtained when the disease was refractory, from a patient treated with antithyroid drugs. These receptors were taken from a female donor with Graves disease.

The rearrangement links TRBV7-6 to TRBJ1-4; D unclear. Trimming pared 5 bases from V and 8 bases from J, leaving 18 bases between. CDR1 is SGHVS and CDR2 is FNYEAQ in the germline V gene. This CDR3 contains 15 residues. The DNA for the CDR3 is TGTGCCAGCAGCCTCCAATTGATGGGTGGCGAAAAACTGTTTTTT. This codes for CASSLQLMGGEKLFF.

In its sample, this clonotype was seen many times. The chain carries TRBV6-1 and TRBJ2-7; 8 bases align to TRBD2. V gave up 8 bases and J gave up 2 bases; unmatched junction bases: 8. This CDR3 comprises 14 residues. CDR1 and CDR2 (germline): MNHNS, SASEGT. The CDR3 loop is CASPSGGAAYEQYF. DNA for the CDR3: TGTGCCAGCCCTTCCGGGGGGGCGGCCTACGAGCAGTACTTC.

The chain combines TRBV6-5 with TRBJ1-3; D gene unclear. This CDR3 comprises 15 residues. Trimming stripped 2 bases from V and 1 base from J, with 9 bases between. CDR1 and CDR2 (germline): MNHEY, SVGAGI. The CDR3 bases are TGTGCCAGCAGTTACGTTAAGGGTTCTGGAAACACCATATATTTT. Protein sequence: CASSYVKGSGNTIYF.

V and J are TRBV6-1 and TRBJ2-5; D might be TRBD2 (6 bases). This CDR3 comprises 14 residues. V lost 2 bases and J lost 9, with 16 bases in between. Germline V CDR1 and CDR2: MNHNS, SASEGT. In DNA, the CDR3 is TGTGCCAGCAGTGAATTGGCCAACACGGGGGCCCAGTACTTC. This gives the protein CASSELANTGAQYF.

Concerning this clonotype: A read error is possible here, since a much larger clone lies one base away. The rearrangement links TRBV12-3 or TRBV12-4 to TRBJ1-6; 10 nucleotides align to TRBD1. The CDR3 totals 16 residues. CDR3 coding DNA: TGTGCCTGCAGATCGACAGGGGGCAGAAATAATTCACCCCTCCACTTT. It codes for CACRSTGGRNNSPLHF.

This clonotype was observed a few times. The chain links TRBV5-1 to TRBJ2-5, with D perhaps TRBD1 or TRBD2 (7 bases each). V was cut by 1 base and J by 4 bases, with 20 bases left in between. Germline V gives CDR1 SGHRS, CDR2 YFSETQ. The CDR3 extends over 17 amino acids. In DNA, the CDR3 is TGCGCCAGCAGCTTGTCAGGGGGAGGGAGGACAAGAGAGACCCAGTACTTC. This gives the protein CASSLSGGGRTRETQYF.

This chain's CDR3 is CASSDPRTGAYQETQYF. DNA for the CDR3: TGTGCCAGCAGCGACCCCCGGACAGGGGCGTACCAAGAGACCCAGTACTTC. The chain employs TRBV9 and TRBJ2-5; 9 bases fit TRBD1. The length of the CDR3 is 17 residues. The germline CDR1 and CDR2 sequences are SGDLS and YYNGEE. V dropped 3 bases and J dropped 0; count of bases not matched to a gene: 9.

This clonotype was seen once. The V call is TRBV7-9, the J call TRBJ1-2, with TRBD1 matching 7 bases. Trimming took 8 bases from V and 4 from J; bases not matched to a gene: 4. This CDR3 has 12 residues. CDR1 and CDR2 from the germline V gene are SEHNR and FQNEAQ (reference sequence). As DNA, the CDR3 is TGTGCCAGCGGCGACAGGGCCTATGGCTACACCTTC. Translating gives CASGDRAYGYTF.

The chain links TRBV20-1 to TRBJ2-5; no definite D call. Per the germline V gene, CDR1 is DFQATT and CDR2 is SNEGSKA (reference sequence). V was shortened by 6 bases and J by 5 bases, with 19 bases between the two germline ends. The CDR3 spans 14 residues. The CDR3 spells CSAVAVEVGETQYF. CDR3 coding DNA: TGCAGTGCGGTGGCGGTAGAGGTAGGCGAGACCCAGTACTTC.

Ten or more counts support this clonotype. The J gene is TRBJ2-7, the V gene TRBV12-3 or TRBV12-4; 14 nucleotides match TRBD2. The CDR3 sequence is 16 residues long. Trimming removed 6 bases from V and 5 bases from J; junction bases left unmatched: 9. The CDR3 DNA follows: TGTGCCAGCAGCCAAACCCGACTAGCGGGAGGGAACGAGCAGTACTTC. Translating it yields CASSQTRLAGGNEQYF.

In this sample, this clonotype turned up a few times. The J gene is TRBJ1-1, the V gene TRBV5-1; D is uncertain. Germline V CDR1 and CDR2: SGHRS, YFSETQ. CDR3 size: 15 residues. Trimming stripped 0 bases from V and 10 bases from J, with 19 bases between. In DNA form, the CDR3 reads TGCGCCAGCAGCTTGGGACCGGACGGTCCTTGGGGAGCTTTCTTT. Protein sequence: CASSLGPDGPWGAFF.

This clonotype has a count of ten or more. The genes are TRBV20-1 and TRBJ2-4; TRBD1 matches at 9 bases. The J segment lost 7 bases and the V segment lost 5 bases, leaving 6 bases of the junction unmatched. The germline CDR1 and CDR2 sequences are DFQATT and SNEGSKA (reference sequence). The CDR3 loop spans 13 amino acids. The CDR3 region has the DNA TGCAGTGCTTCTCCGGGACAGGGTAACATTCAGTACTTC. Translation: CSASPGQGNIQYF.

The rearrangement links TRBV7-6 to TRBJ2-7; D gene unclear. V was cut by 4 bases and J by 6 bases, with 10 bases left in between. Germline assignment: CDR1 SGHVS and CDR2 FNYEAQ. The CDR3 runs to 12 residues. Written as DNA, the CDR3 is TGTGCCAGCAGCTCCTACCTGGGCGAGCAGTACTTC. Translated, it gives CASSSYLGEQYF.

This clonotype was recorded a few times. CDR3 in amino acids: CASSPTDWGGEQYF. Written as DNA, the CDR3 is TGCGCCAGCAGCCCTACCGACTGGGGTGGAGAGCAGTACTTC. The chain joins TRBV5-1 to TRBJ2-7, with D unresolved. CDR1 and CDR2 (germline): SGHRS, YFSETQ. V was cut by 4 bases and J by 7 bases, with 18 bases left in between. The CDR3 has 14 amino acids.

The V call is TRBV7-9, the J call TRBJ1-1; tentatively, D is TRBD1 (6 bases). The V gene lost 4 bases and the J gene lost 5 bases, with 20 bases spanning the gap. CDR1 and CDR2 (germline): SEHNR, FQNEAQ (reference sequence). The CDR3 is made up of 16 amino acids. CDR3 sequence: CASSSQGISMGTEAFF. For the CDR3, the DNA is TGTGCCAGCAGCTCCCAGGGGATAAGTATGGGGACTGAAGCTTTCTTT. The full variable domain, completed using reference TRBV7-9 and TRBJ1-1, is DTGVSQNPRHKITKRGQNVTFRCDPISEHNRLYWYRQTLGQGPEFLTYFQNEAQLEKSRLLSDRFSAERPKGSFSTLEIQRTEQGDSAMYLCASSSQGISMGTEAFFGQGTRLTVV.

The chain is built from TRBV20-1 and TRBJ2-5; TRBD2 matches 14 bases. The CDR3 spans 15 residues. Looked up from germline, CDR1 is DFQATT and CDR2 is SNEGSKA (reference sequence). J was trimmed by 6 bases and V by 4 bases; bases with no gene match: 7. CDR3 nucleotide sequence: TGCAGTGCTAAGACCGGGACTAGCGGGAGAAAGACCCAGTACTTC. It yields the protein CSAKTGTSGRKTQYF.

The chain uses TRBV7-9 and TRBJ1-2; 7 bases are a match to TRBD1. This CDR3 has 14 amino acids. V trimming: 5 bases; J trimming: 6 bases; junction bases outside the gene matches: 9. From germline, CDR1 is SEHNR and CDR2 FQNEAQ (reference sequence). Written as DNA, the CDR3 is TGTGCCAGCAGCCTGGACAGGATTGGTCATGGCTACACCTTC. The encoded protein is CASSLDRIGHGYTF.

This clonotype was detected many times. J is TRBJ1-2 and V is TRBV20-1; TRBD1 matches 10 bases. The CDR3 runs 14 residues. J gave up 3 bases and V 6 bases, and 7 bases lay outside the gene matches. CDR1 is DFQATT, CDR2 SNEGSKA, per germline (reference sequence). CDR3 sequence: CSALTGTGDYGYTF. In DNA form, the CDR3 reads TGCAGTGCGCTTACCGGGACAGGGGACTATGGCTACACCTTC.

This chain uses TRBV19 with TRBJ2-1; the D call may be TRBD1 or TRBD2 (5 bases each). The germline V gene encodes CDR1 LNHDA and CDR2 SQIVND (reference sequence). Trimming pared 6 bases from V and 6 bases from J, leaving 9 bases between. The CDR3 is 12 amino acids. CDR3: CASRDTSNEQFF. Here the CDR3 DNA reads TGTGCCAGTAGGGACACTAGCAATGAGCAGTTCTTC.

The V gene is TRBV5-1, the J gene TRBJ2-7; 11 positions agree with TRBD2. There are 20 residues in the CDR3. CDR1 is SGHRS, CDR2 YFSETQ, per germline. The V gene end was trimmed by 4 bases and the J gene end by 2 bases; junction bases not matched to a gene: 20. The CDR3 DNA reads as TGCGCCAGCAGCCCCATGACTAGCGGGGTCGCCTCTTACTTTCCCTACGAGCAGTACTTC. Its protein is CASSPMTSGVASYFPYEQYF.

This clonotype was observed a single time. The chain uses TRBV4-1 and TRBJ1-4; 8 positions match TRBD1. Germline V gene sequence: CDR1 MGHRA, CDR2 YSYEKL. V gave up 3 bases and J gave up 6 bases; unmatched junction bases: 6. The CDR3 loop spans 15 amino acids. Here the CDR3 DNA reads TGCGCCAGCAGCCAGAAGACAGGGGTGGATGAAAAACTGTTTTTT. Protein product: CASSQKTGVDEKLFF.

This clonotype came up many times. The genes are TRBV30 and TRBJ2-5; 10 bases line up with TRBD1. The CDR3 totals 15 residues. Germline CDR1 GTSNPN, CDR2 SVGIG (reference sequence). V lost 1 base, J lost 4 bases, and 6 bases stayed unmatched. The CDR3 DNA reads as TGTGCCTGGAGTGCGGGACAGGGGAGGCGAGAGACCCAGTACTTC. It codes for CAWSAGQGRRETQYF.

The sample holds many counts of this clonotype. This sequence joins TRBV3-1 and TRBJ2-7; 9 bases agree with TRBD2. Germline V gene data show CDR1 as LGHDT and CDR2 as YNNKEL (reference sequence). V shed 2 bases, J shed 7 bases, and the junction held 6 bases outside the gene matches. CDR3 size: 14 residues. This chain's CDR3 is CASSQLAGQREQYF. The CDR3 DNA is TGTGCCAGCAGCCAACTAGCGGGACAACGAGAGCAGTACTTC.

This clonotype has ten or more counts. The rearrangement uses TRBV6-1 and TRBJ2-2; 9 bases line up with TRBD1. The CDR3 loop spans 15 amino acids. Germline assignment: CDR1 MNHNS and CDR2 SASEGT. V gave up 4 bases and J gave up 5 bases; unmatched junction bases: 5. CDR3 residues: CASSVTGGNTGELFF. DNA of the CDR3: TGTGCCAGCAGTGTGACAGGGGGAAATACCGGGGAGCTGTTTTTT.

V usage is TRBV7-2 and J usage is TRBJ2-5, with D unclear. The CDR3 is 14 amino acids. The V gene's germline CDR1 is SGHTA and CDR2 FQGNSA. Deletions cut 6 bases from V and 4 bases from J, with 15 bases between. CDR3 bases: TGTGCCAGCAGTTCAACGGCTAAGGGAGAGACCCAGTACTTC. Translated, it gives CASSSTAKGETQYF.